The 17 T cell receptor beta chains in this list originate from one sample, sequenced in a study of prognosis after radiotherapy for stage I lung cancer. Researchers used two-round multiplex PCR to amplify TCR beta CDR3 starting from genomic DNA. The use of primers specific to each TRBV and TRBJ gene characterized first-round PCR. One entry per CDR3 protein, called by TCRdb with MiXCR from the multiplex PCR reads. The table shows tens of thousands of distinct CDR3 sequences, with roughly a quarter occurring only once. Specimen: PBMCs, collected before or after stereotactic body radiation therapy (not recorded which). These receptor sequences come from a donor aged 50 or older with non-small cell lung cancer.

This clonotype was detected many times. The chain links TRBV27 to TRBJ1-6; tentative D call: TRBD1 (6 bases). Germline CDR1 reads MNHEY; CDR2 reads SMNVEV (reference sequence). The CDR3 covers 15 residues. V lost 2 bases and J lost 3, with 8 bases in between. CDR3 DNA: TGTGCCAGCAGTTTAGGCAGGGGCTATAATTCACCCCTCCACTTT. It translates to CASSLGRGYNSPLHF.

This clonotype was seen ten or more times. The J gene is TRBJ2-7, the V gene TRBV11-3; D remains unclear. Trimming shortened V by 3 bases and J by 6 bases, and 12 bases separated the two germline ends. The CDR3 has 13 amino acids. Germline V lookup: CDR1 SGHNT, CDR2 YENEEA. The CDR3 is CASSFRPTSEQYF. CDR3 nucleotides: TGTGCCAGCAGCTTCCGCCCGACGAGCGAGCAGTACTTC.

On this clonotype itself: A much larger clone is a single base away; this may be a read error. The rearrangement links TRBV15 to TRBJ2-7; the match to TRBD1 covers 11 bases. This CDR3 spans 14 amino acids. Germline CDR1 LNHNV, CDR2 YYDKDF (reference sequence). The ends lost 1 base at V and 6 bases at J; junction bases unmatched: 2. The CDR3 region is CATSRGDRGSEQYF. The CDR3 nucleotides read TGTGCCACCAGCAGAGGGGACAGGGGGAGCGAGCAGTACTTC.

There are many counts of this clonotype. The CDR3 region has the DNA TGTGCCAGTAGTATGAGTGTCGGCCCCGGGGAGCTGTTTTTT. As protein: CASSMSVGPGELFF. The chain carries TRBV19 and TRBJ2-2; D is ambiguous. The CDR3 sequence is 14 residues long. V lost 3 bases and J 6 bases, leaving 11 bases between the germline ends. Germline-derived CDR1 and CDR2 are LNHDA and SQIVND (reference sequence).

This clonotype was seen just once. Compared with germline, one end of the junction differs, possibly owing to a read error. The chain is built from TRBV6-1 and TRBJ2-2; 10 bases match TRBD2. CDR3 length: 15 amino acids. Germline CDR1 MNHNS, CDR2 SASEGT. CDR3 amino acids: CASSELAGNTWELFF. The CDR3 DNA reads TGTGCCAGCAGCGAACTAGCGGGGAACACCTGGGAGCTGTTTTTT.

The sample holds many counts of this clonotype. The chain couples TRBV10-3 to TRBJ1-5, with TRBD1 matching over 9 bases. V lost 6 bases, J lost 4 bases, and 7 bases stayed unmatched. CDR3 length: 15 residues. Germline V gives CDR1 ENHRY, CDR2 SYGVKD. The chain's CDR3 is CAISSDRGGNQPQHF. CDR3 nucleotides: TGTGCCATCAGCTCGGACAGGGGAGGGAATCAGCCCCAGCATTTT.

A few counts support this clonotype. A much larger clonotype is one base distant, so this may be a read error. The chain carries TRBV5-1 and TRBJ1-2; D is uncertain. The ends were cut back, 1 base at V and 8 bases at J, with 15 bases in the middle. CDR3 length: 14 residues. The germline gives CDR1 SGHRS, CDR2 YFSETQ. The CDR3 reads CASSLNPAAWGYTF. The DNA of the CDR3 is TGCGCCAGCAGCTTGAACCCCGCGGCGTGGGGCTACACCTTC.

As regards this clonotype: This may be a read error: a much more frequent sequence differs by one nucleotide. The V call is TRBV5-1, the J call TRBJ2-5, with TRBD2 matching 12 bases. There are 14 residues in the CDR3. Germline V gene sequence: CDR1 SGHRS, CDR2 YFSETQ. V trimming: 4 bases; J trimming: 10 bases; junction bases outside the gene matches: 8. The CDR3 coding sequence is TGCGCCAGCAGCCCGGGACTAGCGGGCGGGAACCAGTACTTC. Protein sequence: CASSPGLAGGNQYF.

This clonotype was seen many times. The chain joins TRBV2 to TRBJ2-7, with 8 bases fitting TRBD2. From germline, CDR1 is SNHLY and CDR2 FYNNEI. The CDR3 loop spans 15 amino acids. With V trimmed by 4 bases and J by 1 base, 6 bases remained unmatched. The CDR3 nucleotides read TGTGCCAGCAGTGGGGGACTAGGATTATCCTACGAGCAGTACTTC. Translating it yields CASSGGLGLSYEQYF.

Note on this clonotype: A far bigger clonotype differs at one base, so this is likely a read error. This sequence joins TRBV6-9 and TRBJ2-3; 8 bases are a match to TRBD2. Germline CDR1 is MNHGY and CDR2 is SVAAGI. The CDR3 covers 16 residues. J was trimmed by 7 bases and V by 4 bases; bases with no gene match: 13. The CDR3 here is CASSFGTRGSANTQYF. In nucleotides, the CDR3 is TGTGCCAGCAGTTTCGGGACTAGGGGGAGTGCGAATACGCAGTATTTT.

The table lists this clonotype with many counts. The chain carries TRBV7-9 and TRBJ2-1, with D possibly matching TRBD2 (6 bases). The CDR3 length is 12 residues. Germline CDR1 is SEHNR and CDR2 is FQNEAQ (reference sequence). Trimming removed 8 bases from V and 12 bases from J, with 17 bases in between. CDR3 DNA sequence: TGTGCCAGCGACCGAGGGGAGGTTGGGCAGTTCTTC. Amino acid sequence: CASDRGEVGQFF.

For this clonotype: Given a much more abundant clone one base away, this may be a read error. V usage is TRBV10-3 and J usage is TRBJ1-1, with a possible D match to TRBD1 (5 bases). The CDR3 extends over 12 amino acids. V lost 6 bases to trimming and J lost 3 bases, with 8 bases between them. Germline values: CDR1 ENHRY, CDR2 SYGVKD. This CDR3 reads CAIRGLDTEAFF. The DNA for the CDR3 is TGTGCCATCAGGGGGCTGGACACTGAAGCTTTCTTT.

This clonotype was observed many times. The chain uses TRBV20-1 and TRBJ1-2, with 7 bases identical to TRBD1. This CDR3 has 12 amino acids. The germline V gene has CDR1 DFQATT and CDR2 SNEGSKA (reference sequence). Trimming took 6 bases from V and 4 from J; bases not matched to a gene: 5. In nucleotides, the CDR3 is TGCAGTGCACCGACAGGGCCCTATGGCTACACCTTC. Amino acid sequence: CSAPTGPYGYTF.

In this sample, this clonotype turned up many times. CDR3 in amino acids: CASSPANGFVETQYF. In nucleotides, the CDR3 is TGTGCCAGCTCACCGGCGAATGGTTTTGTGGAGACCCAGTACTTC. The chain links TRBV18 to TRBJ2-5; D remains unclear. Looked up from germline, CDR1 is KGHSH and CDR2 is LQKENI. There are 15 residues in the CDR3. The V gene lost 3 bases and the J gene lost 5 bases, with 16 bases spanning the gap.

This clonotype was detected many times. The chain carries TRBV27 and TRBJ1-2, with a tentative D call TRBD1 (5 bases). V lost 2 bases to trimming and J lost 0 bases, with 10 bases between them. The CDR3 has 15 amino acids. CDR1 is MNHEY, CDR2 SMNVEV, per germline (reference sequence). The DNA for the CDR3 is TGTGCCAGCAGTTTACGGGAGGGGTCTAACTATGGCTACACCTTC. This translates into CASSLREGSNYGYTF.

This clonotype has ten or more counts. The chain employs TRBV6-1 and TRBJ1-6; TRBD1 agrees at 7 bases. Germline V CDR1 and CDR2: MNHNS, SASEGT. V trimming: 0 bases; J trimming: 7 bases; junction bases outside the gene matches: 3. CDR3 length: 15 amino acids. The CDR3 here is CASSEAGGGNSPLHF. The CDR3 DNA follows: TGTGCCAGCAGTGAAGCAGGGGGCGGAAATTCACCCCTCCACTTT.

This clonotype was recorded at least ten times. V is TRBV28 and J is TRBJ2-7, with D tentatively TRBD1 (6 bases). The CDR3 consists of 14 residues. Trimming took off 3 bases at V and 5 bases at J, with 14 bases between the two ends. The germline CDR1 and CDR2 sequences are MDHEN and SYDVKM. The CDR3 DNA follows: TGTGCCAGCAGTTTTTACAGGGCTCTCGACGAGCAGTACTTC. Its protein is CASSFYRALDEQYF.